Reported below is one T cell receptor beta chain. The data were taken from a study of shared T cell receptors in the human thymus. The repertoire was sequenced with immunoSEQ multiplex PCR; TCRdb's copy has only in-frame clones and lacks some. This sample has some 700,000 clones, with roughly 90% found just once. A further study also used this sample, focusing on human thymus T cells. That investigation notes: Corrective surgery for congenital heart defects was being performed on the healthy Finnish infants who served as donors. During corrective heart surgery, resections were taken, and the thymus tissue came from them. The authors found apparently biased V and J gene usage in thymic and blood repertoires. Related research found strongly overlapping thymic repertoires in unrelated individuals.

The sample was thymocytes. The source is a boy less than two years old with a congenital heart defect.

The DNA for the CDR3 is TGTGCCAGCTCACTACGGACAGGGAAGCCTCCTAGCTACACCTTC. Translating gives CASSLRTGKPPSYTF. J is TRBJ1-2 and V is TRBV18, with 8 nucleotides matching TRBD1. The germline V gene has CDR1 KGHSH and CDR2 LQKENI. This CDR3 has 15 residues. Trimming cost V 4 bases and J 9 bases; bases outside gene matches: 13.